This TCR beta chain was recovered during a study of T cell responses to AZD1222 COVID-19 vaccine. Germline loops: CDR1 MDHEN, CDR2 SYDVKM. The CDR3 covers 16 residues. Assay: immunoSEQ multiplex PCR; the TCRdb copy retains only in-frame clones and omits some. The data hold 100,000 to 150,000 clones, with 92% observed a single time. This clone was counted once. Its cognate antigen is unknown. Study results and caveats: Donors were mostly white British, more females; clonal diversity possibly underestimated. Of the AZD1222 recipients, only six were seropositive at baseline.

The rearrangement links TRBV28 to TRBJ2-1; 11 bases are shared with TRBD2. The origin of this receptor is an adult in good health. This sample comprised peripheral blood, obtained on day 0 of AZD1222 vaccination. The chain's CDR3 is CVSGTSGSHAYNEQFF. CDR3 in DNA: TGTGTTTCCGGGACTAGCGGTTCCCACGCCTACAATGAGCAGTTCTTC. Full variable domain (remainder filled in from reference TRBV28 and TRBJ2-1): DVKVTQSSRYLVKRTGEKVFLECVQDMDHENMFWYRQDPGLGLRLIYFSYDVKMKEKGDIPEGYSVSREKKERFSLILESASTNQTSMYLCVSGTSGSHAYNEQFFGPGTRLTVL.